The T cell receptor (beta chain) under discussion was sequenced for a study of identical twins. Regarding the study as a whole: Within twin pairs, the out-of-frame alpha sequences they shared showed excess low generation probability. Within cord blood, abundant beta clonotypes carried fewer insertions, but memory repertoires showed no such trend.

Notes on this clonotype: Antigen specificity is unknown. It may be a read error: a sequence one base away is much more abundant.

The CDR3 has 13 amino acids. Germline-derived CDR1 and CDR2 are SGHRS and YFSETQ. Each donor (without exception) was a healthy Caucasian. Unique molecular identifiers were present on the cDNA, and a universal primer site came from template switching. TCRdb processed the 5' RACE reads anew with MiXCR; each CDR3 protein has one entry. Seen here are 1.5 million to 2 million distinct CDR3 sequences, about 32% observed once, and the top ten hold about 0.25%. Sequencing was done on a sample of cord blood. V and J are TRBV5-1 and TRBJ1-2, with D tentatively TRBD1 (5 bases). The TCR comes from a newborn girl in good health. The DNA of the CDR3 is TGCGCCAGCAGCACCGGACATAACTATGACTACACCTTC. Translating gives CASSTGHNYDYTF.